This record looks at one T cell receptor beta chain sequence and its context. Antigen: not known. CDR3 size: 15 residues. The V and J ends lost 2 bases and 1 base respectively, with 12 bases between them. CDR1 and CDR2 (germline): SGHNT, YYREEE (reference sequence). CD45RO-negative, CCR7-selected cells formed the naive CD8 fraction, which excluded terminally differentiated effector memory CD45RA+ cells. This record comes from a study of shared clonotypes between healthy human individuals. Study overall: The study drew on a couple of women and a few men aged 18 to 49 as donors. Each donor contributed plates that comprised three CD4 naive, three CD4 memory, two CD8 naive and one CD8 memory. Study-level points and caveats: Larger estimated richness was generally seen in naive subsets than in memory subsets. It was the non-shared clonotypes that had lower generation probabilities than clonotypes shared by all four donors.

Clones were sequenced by immunoSEQ multiplex PCR, and TCRdb holds only the in-frame ones, with some missing. Of around 1.9 million clones detected, around 93% appear once; the ten largest clones hold about 1.6%. Material for sequencing was naive CD8+ T cells from PBMCs. V usage is TRBV5-4 and J usage is TRBJ1-1; possible D gene TRBD1, 5 bases. The TCR originated in a man aged 18 to 30 in good health. Some clones in this sample may be carry-over from other donors' samples. CDR3 region: CASSFRGGSNTEAFF. DNA for the CDR3: TGTGCCAGCAGCTTCCGGGGCGGCTCGAACACTGAAGCTTTCTTT. The full variable domain, with the rest looked up from reference TRBV5-4 and TRBJ1-1, is ETGVTQSPTHLIKTRGQQVTLRCSSQSGHNTVSWYQQALGQGPQFIFQYYREEENGRGNFPPRFSGLQFPNYSSELNVNALELDDSALYLCASSFRGGSNTEAFFGQGTRLTVV.